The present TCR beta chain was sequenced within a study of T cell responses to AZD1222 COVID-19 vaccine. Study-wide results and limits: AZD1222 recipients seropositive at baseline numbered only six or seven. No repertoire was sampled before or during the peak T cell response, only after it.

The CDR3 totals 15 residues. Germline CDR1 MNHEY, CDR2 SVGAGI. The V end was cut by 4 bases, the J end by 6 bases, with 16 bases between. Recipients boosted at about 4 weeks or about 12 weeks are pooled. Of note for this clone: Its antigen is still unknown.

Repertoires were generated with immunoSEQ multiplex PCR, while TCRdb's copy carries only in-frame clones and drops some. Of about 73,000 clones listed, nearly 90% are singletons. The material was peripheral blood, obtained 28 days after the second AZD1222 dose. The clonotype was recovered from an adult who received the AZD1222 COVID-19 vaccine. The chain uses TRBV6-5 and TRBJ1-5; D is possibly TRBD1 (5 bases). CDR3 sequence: CASSWGGGTGQPQHF. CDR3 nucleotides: TGTGCCAGCAGTTGGGGCGGGGGGACCGGTCAGCCCCAGCATTTT.